The clone carrying this T cell receptor beta chain has a count of ten or more. No antigen is known for it. These data belong to a study of blood T cells in healthy people across ages. General study points: Age brought a roughly linear fall in TCR beta diversity measured per million T cells.

Using a J-beta primer mix together with a sample-barcoded 5' primer, a second PCR was run for roughly 6 to 11 cycles. Each cDNA molecule was tagged by a template-switch adaptor with 12 random nucleotides. Each sample yielded at least 2.5 million CDR3-containing paired-end reads. Using its own MiXCR run on the 5' RACE reads, TCRdb lists one record per CDR3 protein. Among fewer than 1 million distinct CDR3 sequences listed, under 55% were seen once. The CDR3 spans 14 residues. Trimming cost V 6 bases and J 5 bases, with 16 bases left between them. Germline V gene data show CDR1 as MNHEY and CDR2 as SVGAGI. Samples had at least 7 million PBMCs isolated from them.

This TCR was recovered from a man between 60 and 70 years old in good health. This chain connects TRBV6-5 to TRBJ2-5; D may be TRBD2 (6 bases). The sequencing input was blood. The CDR3 DNA is TGTGCCAGCAGCCCAGGGCGGGGTCGGGAGACCCAGTACTTC. Translation gives CASSPGRGRETQYF.